The clone carrying this T cell receptor beta chain was counted a few times. Its specificity is unknown. The sample carries other DNA sequences with the same CDR3. This entry comes from a study of siplizumab effects on memory and regulatory T cells. Points from the study as a whole: With siplizumab, Treg-derived clones averaged roughly 69% of mappable alloreactive CD4+ clones, versus 26.9% in controls. Proliferating siplizumab-cultured Tregs lacked confirmed suppressive function. In roughly 75-95% of proliferating CD4+ or CD8+ clones, a naive or memory phenotype could not be assigned.

Between the trimmed V and J ends, which lost 6 bases and 2 bases, there was a span of 10 bases. Germline V lookup: CDR1 KGHSH, CDR2 LQKENI. The CDR3 contains 13 residues. Only in-frame clones appear in the TCRdb table, and some are missing; sequencing was by immunoSEQ multiplex PCR. This sample has approximately 110,000 clones, with roughly nine tenths found just once. The sequenced material came from Tregs sorted from blood. V and J are TRBV18 and TRBJ1-1; D might be TRBD1 (5 bases). This sequence originates from a human donor in good health. This chain's CDR3 is CASSPGVNTEAFF. DNA for the CDR3: TGTGCCAGCTCCCCGGGGGTTAACACTGAAGCTTTCTTT.